The T cell receptor beta chain described here comes from a study of blood T cell repertoires in COVID-19 (dated by TCRdb to about 2020). For the study in its entirety: Samples from collaborators originated in the United States, Italy and Spain and spanned both the acute and convalescent phases of COVID-19. The prospective study material was composed of cDNA or gDNA derived from T cells, B-cell-depleted T cells, or PBMCs. Deeply sampled blood TCRbeta repertoires from subjects exposed to, actively infected with, or recovered from COVID-19 were included in the dataset. The repertoires were made available in a free public database intended to serve as a resource for research on the immune response to SARS-CoV-2. The samples were drawn from two sources: the first 160 participants of the ongoing ImmuneRACE study, and 1,000 to 1,500 subjects contributed by 6 global collaborators. A de-identified subject ID, COVID-19 status, age in years and sex were almost always included in the sample metadata. Where available, HLA class I and class II types were obtained from metadata supplied by the sample provider rather than from assay-based typing. Beyond this particular receptor, the publication reports: Clinical and demographic metadata were provided uncurated, with the amount varying by source and participant.

On this clone: Its antigen remains undetermined. Base-call qualities are not available, and no considerably larger clone is one nucleotide away.

Compared with germline, V lacks 0 bases and J lacks 7 bases; bases without a gene match: 5. As encoded in the germline V gene, CDR1 is SGDLS while CDR2 is YYNGEE. From the cysteine up to the phenylalanine, the CDR3 has a length of 16 residues. The kept DNA is CDR3 alone, 48 bases in frame from the first base. Each collaborating institution followed its own protocols to collect whole blood in K2EDTA tubes. For TCRbeta analysis, collaborator samples were shipped as frozen whole blood, as isolated PBMCs, or as DNA extracted from either sample type. The immunoSEQ Assay, a bias-controlled multiplex PCR, was used to amplify TCRbeta CDR3 regions from genomic DNA. From the authors' description of their analysis: Within the assay, amplification of reference gene primers was used to estimate how many nucleated cells each sample contained. To quantify the absolute abundance of each unique TCRbeta CDR3 rearrangement, sequence reads were collapsed and filtered. Productive Simpson clonality was computed per sample as the square root of Simpson's diversity index over productive rearrangements. The table comes from immuneACCESS by way of TCRdb, which keeps in-frame sequences with V and J called. Part of the clones is missing from these tables; in studies checked, under half for an unresolved V gene and the rest for unknown reasons. The DNA was the basis for D and trimming; V, J and clone size are from that table. In all, the sample holds roughly 45,000 clones, and around 73% of those were seen once. In total, the top ten clones hold roughly 28% of the sample.

The TCR sequence derives from a woman in her 70s with acute or convalescent COVID-19. Source material: peripheral blood. The chain joins TRBV9 to TRBJ2-1; the junction holds 12 bases that match TRBD2. The CDR3 protein: CASSVGLAGASNEQFF. At the DNA level, the sequence is TGTGCCAGCAGCGTAGGACTAGCGGGGGCCTCTAATGAGCAGTTCTTC.